A selection of T cell receptor beta chains follows, all from one sample in a study of blood T cells in healthy people across ages. TCRdb re-called the 5' RACE reads with MiXCR, one entry per CDR3 protein. This table has under 1,000,000 distinct CDR3 sequences, about 47% appearing once. The specimen was blood. The receptors derive from an elderly man in good health. Both conserved end residues are part of each CDR3. The order of the fields is clone size, V gene, D gene, J gene, CDR3 protein, CDR3 DNA. The D gene is left open where the match is weak. Not all rows give a size; the values are once, few, many and, for expanded clones, a class.

once	TRBV21-1	NA	TRBJ2-7	CASSKGVATGNEQYF	NA
few	TRBV6-1	NA	TRBJ2-7	CASSDRRGLLASEHEQYF	TGTGCCAGCAGTGACCGGAGGGGCCTACTAGCCTCCGAGCACGAGCAGTACTTC
NA	TRBV27	NA	TRBJ1-1	CASSFDQNTEAFF	TGTGCCAGCAGTTTCGATCAGAACACTGAAGCTTTCTTT
NA	TRBV29-1	TRBD1	TRBJ1-2	CSVGTGDYGYTF	TGCAGCGTTGGGACAGGAGACTATGGCTACACCTTC
NA	TRBV27	NA	TRBJ2-1	CASSFASGGRYNEQFF	TGTGCCAGCAGTTTTGCCTCCGGGGGGCGGTACAATGAGCAGTTCTTC
NA	TRBV29-1	TRBD1	TRBJ2-7	CSARTGSTYEQYF	TGCAGCGCCCGGACAGGGTCAACCTACGAGCAGTACTTC
once	TRBV12-3/TRBV12-4	NA	TRBJ2-2	CASRRNGDTGELFF	TGTGCCAGCAGGAGGAATGGGGACACCGGGGAGCTGTTTTTT
NA	TRBV4-2	NA	TRBJ2-3	CASSLEGGHADTQYF	TGTGCCAGCAGCCTGGAGGGGGGGCATGCAGATACGCAGTATTTT
few	TRBV3-1	TRBD2	TRBJ2-3	CASSQDPAGEGDTQYF	TGTGCCAGCAGCCAAGATCCGGCGGGAGAGGGAGATACGCAGTATTTT
NA	TRBV4-3	NA	TRBJ2-3	CASSQDPRADTQYF	TGCGCCAGCAGCCAAGACCCTCGGGCAGATACGCAGTATTTT
many	TRBV7-3	NA	TRBJ2-3	CASSPHGDTQYF	TGTGCCAGCAGCCCGCACGGGGATACGCAGTATTTT
few	TRBV29-1	TRBD1	TRBJ1-1	CSVETDRGGTEAFF	TGCAGCGTTGAAACGGACAGGGGGGGAACTGAAGCTTTCTTT
few	TRBV12-3/TRBV12-4	TRBD1	TRBJ1-5	CASRKTGEGNQPQHF	TGTGCCAGCAGAAAGACAGGGGAAGGGAATCAGCCCCAGCATTTT